The entry that follows covers one T cell receptor beta chain sequence. Its antigen is not identified. V dropped 1 base and J dropped 6; count of bases not matched to a gene: 4. CDR1 is SGHNT and CDR2 is YYREEE in the germline V gene (reference sequence). The CDR3 loop spans 14 amino acids. CD4+ T cells that had been cultured provided DNA sequenced with the Oncomine TCR Beta short-read assay. TCRdb processed the PCR reads anew with MiXCR; each CDR3 protein has one entry. The sample includes roughly 17,000 distinct CDR3 sequences, about 61% seen only once; the top ten take approximately 10%. The data stem from a study of vaccination and CD4 T cells after COVID-19. Across the whole study: Everyone enrolled got two doses of BNT162b2 or mRNA-1273 vaccine.

Treatment: approximately nine-day PBMC culture with coronavirus spike peptide pools or control peptides (ViraFEST assay). This receptor was obtained from a human donor who had recovered from COVID-19. V gene TRBV5-4 combines with J gene TRBJ2-7; the match to TRBD1 covers 10 bases. Sequencing input: CD4+ T cells from blood, cultured in vitro. The CDR3 loop is CASSLRDRGREQYF. DNA for the CDR3: TGTGCCAGCAGCTTGAGGGACAGGGGACGCGAGCAGTACTTC.